This T cell receptor beta chain was documented in a study of blood T cell repertoires in COVID-19. Whole-study context: Whether acute or convalescent, the COVID-19 samples came from the United States, Italy and Spain.

There are 16 residues in the CDR3. Germline V CDR1 and CDR2: SGHTA, FQGNSA. V lost 5 bases, J lost 5 bases, and 12 bases stayed unmatched. TCRdb's table, derived via immunoSEQ multiplex PCR, lists solely in-frame clones and lacks some. The table records 70,000 to 95,000 clones, 85% to 90% of them present only once. Sample: peripheral blood. The chain recombines TRBV7-2 with TRBJ2-5; 9 bases fit TRBD2. The sequence was collected from a woman older than 75 with active COVID-19. CDR3 loop: CASSLALAGSGETQYF. DNA of the CDR3: TGTGCCAGCAGCCTCGCCCTAGCGGGATCGGGGGAGACCCAGTACTTC.